This TCR beta chain was identified during a study of blood T cell repertoires in COVID-19. Looking at the study overall: Some COVID-19 samples were acute and others convalescent; all came from the United States, Italy and Spain.

The repertoire was sequenced with immunoSEQ multiplex PCR; TCRdb's copy has only in-frame clones and lacks some. In the table there are roughly 260,000 clones, 91% of which are singletons. Only one count was recorded for this clone. This receptor was obtained from a human donor in a cohort exposed to, infected with or recovered from COVID-19 (not recorded which). The donor label of this sample is uncertain. The specimen was PBMCs or T cells enriched from blood (not recorded which).

CDR3 sequence reads: CASSHPGSYEQYF. The DNA for the CDR3 is TGCGCCAGCAGCCACCCCGGGTCCTACGAGCAGTACTTC. The J gene is TRBJ2-7, the V gene TRBV4-1; D unclear. CDR3 length: 13 amino acids. The germline CDR1 and CDR2 sequences are MGHRA and YSYEKL. Trimming shortened V by 3 bases and J by 1 base, and 7 bases separated the two germline ends.